A single sample gave rise to the 8 T cell receptor beta chains below, sequenced in a study of cytomegalovirus exposure and HLA in healthy donors. 13 Jbeta primers and 60 Vbeta primers were used for the PCR. Produced via immunoSEQ multiplex PCR; TCRdb's table is partial and in-frame only. Among over 100,000 clones listed, 80% were seen once. The sequenced sample was PBMCs. These receptors were taken from a man aged 25 to 40 in good health and CMV-seronegative.

The V call is TRBV23-1, the J call TRBJ1-4; possibly TRBD1 for D (5 bases). TRBV23-1 is treated as an ORF (open reading frame) with a function not yet certain. V was pared by 5 bases and J by 6 bases, with 19 bases between. There are 16 residues in the CDR3. DNA for the CDR3: TGCGCCAGCAGTTCCCCCCGGGTACAGGCCCATGAAAAACTGTTTTTT. Amino acid sequence: CASSSPRVQAHEKLFF.

The chain is built from TRBV28 and TRBJ2-7, with 8 nucleotides matching TRBD1. V dropped 1 base and J dropped 5; count of bases not matched to a gene: 4. CDR3 length equals 14 residues. The V gene's germline CDR1 is MDHEN and CDR2 SYDVKM. CDR3 region: CASSLLQGADEQYF. The CDR3, as DNA: TGTGCCAGCAGTTTATTGCAGGGGGCGGACGAGCAGTACTTC.

This chain joins TRBV6-4 and TRBJ1-5; TRBD1 aligns across 8 bases. V was clipped by 6 bases and J by 9 bases; unmatched bases: 7. The CDR3 sequence is 13 residues long. Germline CDR1 reads MRHNA; CDR2 reads SNTAGT. CDR3 DNA sequence: TGTGCCAGCAGCCCCTCCGGGACAGGGCCCCAGCATTTT. Its translation is CASSPSGTGPQHF.

This clone was detected only once. The chain couples TRBV10-2 to TRBJ1-1; no clear D gene. The CDR3 has 13 amino acids. V was shortened by 5 bases and J by 5 bases, with 12 bases between the two germline ends. Germline loops: CDR1 WSHSY, CDR2 SAAADI. The CDR3 nucleotides are TGCGCCAGCAGTAGAGGGAGGGTAACTGAAGCTTTCTTT. It is translated as CASSRGRVTEAFF.

CDR3 in amino acids: CATSLGTGAPGELFF. The CDR3 nucleotides are TGTGCCACCTCCCTAGGAACAGGTGCTCCCGGGGAGCTGTTTTTT. This sequence joins TRBV2 and TRBJ2-2; TRBD1 might be the D (5 bases). There are 15 residues in the CDR3. Trimming shortened V by 10 bases and J by 6 bases, and 21 bases separated the two germline ends. The germline CDR1 and CDR2 sequences are SNHLY and FYNNEI.

V usage is TRBV7-2 and J usage is TRBJ2-5, with 9 bases lining up with TRBD2. The CDR3 is 15 residues long. Per germline, CDR1 SGHTA and CDR2 FQGNSA. J was trimmed by 2 bases and V by 4 bases; bases with no gene match: 5. CDR3 sequence reads: CASSYQRGDQETQYF. CDR3 sequence (DNA): TGTGCCAGCAGCTACCAGCGGGGGGATCAAGAGACCCAGTACTTC. The entire variable domain, with the rest obtained from reference TRBV7-2 and TRBJ2-5, is as follows: GAGVSQSPSNKVTEKGKDVELRCDPISGHTALYWYRQSLGQGLEFLIYFQGNSAPDKSGLPSDRFSAERTGGSVSTLTIQRTQQEDSAVYLCASSYQRGDQETQYFGPGTRLLVL.

The rearrangement joins TRBV9 to TRBJ1-2; perhaps TRBD1 as D (5 bases). Germline loops: CDR1 SGDLS, CDR2 YYNGEE. V was pared by 4 bases and J by 7 bases, with 17 bases between. The CDR3 has 14 amino acids. The CDR3 loop is CASSPPRGGGGYTF. The CDR3 bases are TGTGCCAGCAGCCCACCTCGCGGGGGAGGTGGCTACACCTTC.

This chain joins TRBV5-1 and TRBJ1-1; D unresolved. The CDR3 is 13 residues long. Trimming left V 4 bases short and J 2 bases short, with 9 bases between. Germline V gives CDR1 SGHRS, CDR2 YFSETQ. The CDR3 DNA follows: TGCGCCAGCAGCGACACACGAAACACTGAAGCTTTCTTT. It yields the protein CASSDTRNTEAFF.